This T cell receptor (beta chain) was captured by sequencing in a study of T cells in Graves' hyperthyroidism and ophthalmopathy. This clonotype came up a few times. RNA transcripts gave rise to amplified TCR beta CDR3 regions. First-round RT-PCR targeting the TCR CDR3 was performed with the HTBI primer set. TCRdb ran MiXCR on the multiplex PCR reads and lists one entry per CDR3 protein. The repertoire includes a few hundred thousand distinct CDR3 sequences, 13% to 15% of them detected once, and around 31% sits in the top ten. A sample of blood taken at first hyperthyroidism diagnosis preceded any ophthalmopathy symptoms. Source material for PBMCs was 10 ml fresh peripheral blood. This receptor was obtained from a woman aged 45-60 years with Graves' hyperthyroidism that later progressed to Graves' ophthalmopathy. Sequencing input: blood.

The CDR3 is CASSVTGGTGELFF. The CDR3 nucleotides read TGTGCCAGTAGTGTGACAGGGGGCACCGGGGAGCTGTTTTTT. The chain joins TRBV19 to TRBJ2-2; 9 nucleotides match TRBD1. Looked up from germline, CDR1 is LNHDA and CDR2 is SQIVND (reference sequence). Unmatched junction bases numbered 2, after V lost 5 bases and J lost 4 bases. The CDR3 is made up of 14 amino acids.